A selection of T cell receptor beta chains follows, all from one sample in a study of blood T cell repertoires in COVID-19. Only in-frame clones appear in the TCRdb table, and some are missing; sequencing was by immunoSEQ multiplex PCR. The sample consists of about 210,000 clones, more than 65% of them appearing once. Sequencing input: peripheral blood. Source of these receptors: a man aged 35 to 55 who had recovered from COVID-19. Both conserved end residues are part of each CDR3. A D gene is named only where the DNA matches it firmly. The size field is filled for only some rows; it gives once, few, many or a size class.

clone size: .; J gene: TRBJ2-3; D gene: .; CDR3 length: 13; V gene: TRBV5-1; CDR3 DNA: TGCGCCAGCAGCGCCCAAGCTCCAGATACGCAGTATTTT; CDR3 protein: CASSAQAPDTQYF
clone size: .; J gene: TRBJ2-7; D gene: TRBD2; CDR3 length: 14; V gene: TRBV5-4; CDR3 DNA: TGTGCCAGCAGCCGGAATCGGGGGGACTACGAGCAGTACTTC; CDR3 protein: CASSRNRGDYEQYF
clone size: few; J gene: TRBJ2-3; D gene: .; CDR3 length: 15; V gene: TRBV6-2/TRBV6-3; CDR3 DNA: TGTGCCAGCAGTTCTGGCCGGGAGCCCACAGATACGCAGTATTTT; CDR3 protein: CASSSGREPTDTQYF
clone size: .; J gene: TRBJ2-7; D gene: .; CDR3 length: 14; V gene: TRBV5-1; CDR3 DNA: TGCGCCAGCAGCACCGCGGACAGTAAATACGAGCAGTACTTC; CDR3 protein: CASSTADSKYEQYF
clone size: .; J gene: TRBJ2-5; D gene: .; CDR3 length: 14; V gene: TRBV11-3; CDR3 DNA: TGTGCCAGCAGCTTTCCGACAGGTAGTGAGACCCAGTACTTC; CDR3 protein: CASSFPTGSETQYF
clone size: once; J gene: TRBJ2-1; D gene: TRBD2; CDR3 length: 16; V gene: TRBV3-1/TRBV3-2; CDR3 DNA: TGTGCCAGCAGCCCCACCTTAGCGGGGGGGCGGAATGAGCAGTTCTTC; CDR3 protein: CASSPTLAGGRNEQFF
clone size: .; J gene: TRBJ2-1; D gene: TRBD2; CDR3 length: 13; V gene: TRBV5-5; CDR3 DNA: TGTGCCAGCAGCTTATCTGTTTCGGGACTACGGTTCTTC; CDR3 protein: CASSLSVSGLRFF
clone size: .; J gene: TRBJ1-3; D gene: .; CDR3 length: 15; V gene: TRBV19; CDR3 DNA: TGTGCCAGTAGTATCATCGCAGGGACTAGAAACACCATATATTTT; CDR3 protein: CASSIIAGTRNTIYF
clone size: once; J gene: TRBJ2-1; D gene: TRBD2; CDR3 length: 16; V gene: TRBV7-9; CDR3 DNA: TGTGCCAGCAGCTCAGAGGGACTAGCGCTCTACAATGAGCAGTTCTTC; CDR3 protein: CASSSEGLALYNEQFF
clone size: .; J gene: TRBJ1-6; D gene: .; CDR3 length: 15; V gene: TRBV7-8; CDR3 DNA: TGTGCCAGCAGCTTAGTTGGGACTAGGAATTCACCCCTCCACTTT; CDR3 protein: CASSLVGTRNSPLHF
clone size: .; J gene: TRBJ2-7; D gene: TRBD1; CDR3 length: 18; V gene: TRBV7-2; CDR3 DNA: TGTGCCAGCAGCTCCCGGACAGGGGGCGTTTATTTTGCCTACGAGCAGTACTTC; CDR3 protein: CASSSRTGGVYFAYEQYF
clone size: .; J gene: TRBJ2-3; D gene: .; CDR3 length: 12; V gene: TRBV11-3; CDR3 DNA: TGTGCCAGCAGCTTAGTTTCGGATACGCAGTATTTT; CDR3 protein: CASSLVSDTQYF
clone size: .; J gene: TRBJ2-1; D gene: TRBD2; CDR3 length: 16; V gene: TRBV9; CDR3 DNA: TGTGCCAGCAGCGTAGCAGCGGGAGGGTCCTACAATGAGCAGTTCTTC; CDR3 protein: CASSVAAGGSYNEQFF
clone size: many; J gene: TRBJ2-5; D gene: TRBD1; CDR3 length: 16; V gene: TRBV5-1; CDR3 DNA: TGCGCCAGCAGCTTGGGGCCCCAGGGGGACCAAGAGACCCAGTACTTC; CDR3 protein: CASSLGPQGDQETQYF
clone size: .; J gene: TRBJ2-7; D gene: TRBD1; CDR3 length: 14; V gene: TRBV10-3; CDR3 DNA: TGTGCCATCTCCACCGGGACAGGGGGTAGGGAGCAGTACTTC; CDR3 protein: CAISTGTGGREQYF
clone size: .; J gene: TRBJ1-2; D gene: .; CDR3 length: 15; V gene: TRBV30; CDR3 DNA: TGTGCCTGGAGGTCCAGGGTAGACAGAGTCTATGGCTACACCTTC; CDR3 protein: CAWRSRVDRVYGYTF
clone size: .; J gene: TRBJ1-4; D gene: TRBD1; CDR3 length: 15; V gene: TRBV2; CDR3 DNA: TGTGCCAGCAGTGAAGAGGGACAGGGTGGTTGGGGACTGTTTTTT; CDR3 protein: CASSEEGQGGWGLFF
clone size: .; J gene: TRBJ2-1; D gene: .; CDR3 length: 15; V gene: TRBV6-1; CDR3 DNA: TGTGCCAGCAGTGAACAGGGTGACTCCTACAATGAGCAGTTCTTC; CDR3 protein: CASSEQGDSYNEQFF
clone size: .; J gene: TRBJ1-2; D gene: TRBD1; CDR3 length: 20; V gene: TRBV24-1; CDR3 DNA: TGTGCCACCAGTGATTGGGTGGGACAGGGGGCGTACTCGACGAACTATGGCTACACCTTC; CDR3 protein: CATSDWVGQGAYSTNYGYTF
clone size: .; J gene: TRBJ1-2; D gene: TRBD1; CDR3 length: 14; V gene: TRBV5-5; CDR3 DNA: TGTGCCAGCAGCCTGACAGGGGTTGAGCATGGCTACACCTTC; CDR3 protein: CASSLTGVEHGYTF
clone size: .; J gene: TRBJ1-2; D gene: .; CDR3 length: 14; V gene: TRBV3-1/TRBV3-2; CDR3 DNA: TGTGCCAGCAGCCATAGGGGTAATGACTATGGCTACACCTTC; CDR3 protein: CASSHRGNDYGYTF
clone size: .; J gene: TRBJ1-1; D gene: TRBD1; CDR3 length: 15; V gene: TRBV27; CDR3 DNA: TGTGCCAGCAGTTTAACCCCAACAGGGGGCACTGAAGCTTTCTTT; CDR3 protein: CASSLTPTGGTEAFF
clone size: .; J gene: TRBJ2-1; D gene: TRBD2; CDR3 length: 17; V gene: TRBV27; CDR3 DNA: TGTGCCAGCAGTTTGGAGTCTAGCGGGGAGCTATACAATGAGCAGTTCTTC; CDR3 protein: CASSLESSGELYNEQFF
clone size: .; J gene: TRBJ1-4; D gene: .; CDR3 length: 16; V gene: TRBV6-5; CDR3 DNA: TGTGCCAGCAGTTATAAGAGCGGGGGACTTAATGAAAAACTGTTTTTT; CDR3 protein: CASSYKSGGLNEKLFF
clone size: .; J gene: TRBJ2-1; D gene: .; CDR3 length: 12; V gene: TRBV6-2/TRBV6-3; CDR3 DNA: TGTGCCAGCAGTTACTCTGGGGCTGAGCAGTTCTTC; CDR3 protein: CASSYSGAEQFF
clone size: .; J gene: TRBJ2-7; D gene: .; CDR3 length: 12; V gene: TRBV28; CDR3 DNA: TGTGCCAGCAGGGGGGGAGGGGGCGAGCAGTACTTC; CDR3 protein: CASRGGGGEQYF
clone size: .; J gene: TRBJ2-2; D gene: TRBD1; CDR3 length: 13; V gene: TRBV7-9; CDR3 DNA: TGTGCCAGCAGCCCTACAGGGGAAAGGGAGCTGTTTTTT; CDR3 protein: CASSPTGERELFF
clone size: .; J gene: TRBJ2-7; D gene: TRBD1; CDR3 length: 13; V gene: TRBV11-3; CDR3 DNA: TGTGCCAGCAGCAAAGGACAGGGCTACGAGCAGTACTTC; CDR3 protein: CASSKGQGYEQYF
clone size: .; J gene: TRBJ2-1; D gene: .; CDR3 length: 13; V gene: TRBV19; CDR3 DNA: TGTGCCAGTAGTATAGGGCAGTACAATGAGCAGTTCTTC; CDR3 protein: CASSIGQYNEQFF
clone size: .; J gene: TRBJ1-1; D gene: .; CDR3 length: 15; V gene: TRBV4-1; CDR3 DNA: TGCGCCAGCAGCCAAGATCTCGAGGTAGACACTGAAGCTTTCTTT; CDR3 protein: CASSQDLEVDTEAFF
clone size: .; J gene: TRBJ2-2; D gene: TRBD2; CDR3 length: 19; V gene: TRBV7-9; CDR3 DNA: TGTGCCAGCAGGGGAGGTCGAACACTAGCGGTCATGAACACCGGGGAGCTGTTTTTT; CDR3 protein: CASRGGRTLAVMNTGELFF
clone size: once; J gene: TRBJ2-1; D gene: .; CDR3 length: 11; V gene: TRBV20-1; CDR3 DNA: TGCAGTGCTAGAGAGCGCCATGAGCAGTTCTTC; CDR3 protein: CSARERHEQFF
clone size: few; J gene: TRBJ1-1; D gene: TRBD1; CDR3 length: 15; V gene: TRBV5-4; CDR3 DNA: TGTGCCAGCAGCTTGGTACGGACAGGTTACATTGAAGCTTTCTTT; CDR3 protein: CASSLVRTGYIEAFF
clone size: .; J gene: TRBJ2-3; D gene: .; CDR3 length: 15; V gene: TRBV5-5; CDR3 DNA: TGTGCCAGCAGCTTGTCGGACAGACCCACAGATACGCAGTATTTT; CDR3 protein: CASSLSDRPTDTQYF
clone size: once; J gene: TRBJ2-5; D gene: .; CDR3 length: 13; V gene: TRBV27; CDR3 DNA: TGTGCCAGCAGTTTATCGGAGACCGGGACCCAGTACTTC; CDR3 protein: CASSLSETGTQYF